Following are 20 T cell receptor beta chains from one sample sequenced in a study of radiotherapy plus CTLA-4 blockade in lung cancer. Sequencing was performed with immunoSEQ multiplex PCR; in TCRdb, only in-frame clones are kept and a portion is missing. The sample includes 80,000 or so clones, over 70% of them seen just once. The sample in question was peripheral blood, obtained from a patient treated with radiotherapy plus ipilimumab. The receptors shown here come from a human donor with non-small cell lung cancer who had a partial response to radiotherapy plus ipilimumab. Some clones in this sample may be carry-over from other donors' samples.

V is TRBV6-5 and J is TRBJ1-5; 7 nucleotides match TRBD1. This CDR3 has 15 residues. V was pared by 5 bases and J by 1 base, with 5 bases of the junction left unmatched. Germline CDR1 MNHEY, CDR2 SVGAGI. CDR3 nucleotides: TGTGCCAGCAGTGACTACAGGGGAAGCAATCAGCCCCAGCATTTT. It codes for CASSDYRGSNQPQHF.

This chain's CDR3 is CASSPRGGNPYEQYF. CDR3 DNA sequence: TGTGCCAGTAGTCCCCGAGGCGGGAACCCCTACGAGCAGTACTTC. The rearrangement links TRBV19 to TRBJ2-7; possibly TRBD2 for D (6 bases). V was shortened by 5 bases and J by 2 bases, with 16 bases between the two germline ends. This CDR3 has 15 residues. Germline assignment: CDR1 LNHDA and CDR2 SQIVND (reference sequence).

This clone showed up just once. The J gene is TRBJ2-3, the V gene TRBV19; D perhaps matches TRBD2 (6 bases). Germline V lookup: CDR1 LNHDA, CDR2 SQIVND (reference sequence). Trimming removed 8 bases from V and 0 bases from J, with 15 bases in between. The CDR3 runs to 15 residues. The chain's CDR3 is CASHQGGTSTDTQYF. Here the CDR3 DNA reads TGTGCCAGTCATCAAGGAGGGACCAGCACAGATACGCAGTATTTT.

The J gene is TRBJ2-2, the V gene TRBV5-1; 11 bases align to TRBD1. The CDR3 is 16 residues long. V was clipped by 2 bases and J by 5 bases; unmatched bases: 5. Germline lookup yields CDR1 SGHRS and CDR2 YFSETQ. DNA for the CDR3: TGCGCCAGCAGCTTACGGACAGGGGGCTTGACCGGGGAGCTGTTTTTT. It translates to CASSLRTGGLTGELFF.

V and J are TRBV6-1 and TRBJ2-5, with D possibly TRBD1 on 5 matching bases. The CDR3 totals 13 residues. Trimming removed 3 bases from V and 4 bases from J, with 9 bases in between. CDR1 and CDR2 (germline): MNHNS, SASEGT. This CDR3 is CASSDTQGETQYF. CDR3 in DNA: TGTGCCAGCAGTGATACTCAGGGAGAGACCCAGTACTTC.

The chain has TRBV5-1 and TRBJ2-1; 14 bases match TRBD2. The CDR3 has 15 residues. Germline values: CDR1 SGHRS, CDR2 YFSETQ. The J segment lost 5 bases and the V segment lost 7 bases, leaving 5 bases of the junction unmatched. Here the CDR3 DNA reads TGCGCCAGCCGCCAGACTAGCGGGAGGGACAATGAGCAGTTCTTC. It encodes CASRQTSGRDNEQFF. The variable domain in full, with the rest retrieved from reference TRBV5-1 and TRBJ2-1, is KAGVTQTPRYLIKTRGQQVTLSCSPISGHRSVSWYQQTPGQGLQFLFEYFSETQRNKGNFPGRFSGRQFSNSRSEMNVSTLELGDSALYLCASRQTSGRDNEQFFGPGTRLTVL.

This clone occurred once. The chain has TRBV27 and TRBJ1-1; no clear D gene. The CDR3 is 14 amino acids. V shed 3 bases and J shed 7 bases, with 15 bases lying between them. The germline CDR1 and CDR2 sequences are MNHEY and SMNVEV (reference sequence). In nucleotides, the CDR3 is TGTGCCAGCAGTTTGGTTGGCGCGCGGAGTGAAGCTTTCTTT. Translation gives CASSLVGARSEAFF.

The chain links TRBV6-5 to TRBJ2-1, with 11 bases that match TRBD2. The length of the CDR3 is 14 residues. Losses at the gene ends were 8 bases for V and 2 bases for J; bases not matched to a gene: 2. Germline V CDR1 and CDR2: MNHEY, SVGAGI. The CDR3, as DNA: TGTGCCAGCGGGACTAGCGGTACCTACAATGAGCAGTTCTTC. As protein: CASGTSGTYNEQFF.

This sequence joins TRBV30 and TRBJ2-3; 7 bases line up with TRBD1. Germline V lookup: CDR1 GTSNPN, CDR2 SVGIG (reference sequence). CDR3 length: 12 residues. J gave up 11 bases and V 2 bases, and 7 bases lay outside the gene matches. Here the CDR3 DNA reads TGTGCCTGGAGTTCGACAGGGCTTGGGCAGTATTTT. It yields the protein CAWSSTGLGQYF.

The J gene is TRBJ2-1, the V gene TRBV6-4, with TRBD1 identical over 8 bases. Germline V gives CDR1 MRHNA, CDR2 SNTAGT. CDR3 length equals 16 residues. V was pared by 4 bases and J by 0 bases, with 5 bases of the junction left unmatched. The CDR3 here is CASSGAGGASYNEQFF. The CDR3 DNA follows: TGTGCCAGCAGTGGGGCAGGGGGCGCCTCCTACAATGAGCAGTTCTTC.

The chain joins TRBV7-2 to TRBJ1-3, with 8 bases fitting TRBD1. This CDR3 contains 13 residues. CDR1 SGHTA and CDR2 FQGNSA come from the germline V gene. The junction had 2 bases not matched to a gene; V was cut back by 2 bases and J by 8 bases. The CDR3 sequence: CASSLQQGDTIYF. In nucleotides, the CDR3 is TGTGCCAGCAGCTTACAACAGGGGGACACCATATATTTT.

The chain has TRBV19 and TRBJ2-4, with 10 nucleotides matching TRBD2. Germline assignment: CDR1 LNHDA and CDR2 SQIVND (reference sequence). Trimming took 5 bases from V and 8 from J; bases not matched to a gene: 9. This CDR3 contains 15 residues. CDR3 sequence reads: CASSYTSGVKDIQYF. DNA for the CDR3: TGTGCCAGTAGTTATACTAGCGGGGTAAAAGACATTCAGTACTTC.

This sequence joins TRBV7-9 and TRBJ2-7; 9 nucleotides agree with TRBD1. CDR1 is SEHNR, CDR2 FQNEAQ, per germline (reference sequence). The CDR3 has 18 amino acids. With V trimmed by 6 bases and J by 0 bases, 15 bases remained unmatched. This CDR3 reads CASRTGGSGLADSYEQYF. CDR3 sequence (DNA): TGTGCCAGCAGGACAGGGGGGTCTGGGCTAGCGGACTCCTACGAGCAGTACTTC.

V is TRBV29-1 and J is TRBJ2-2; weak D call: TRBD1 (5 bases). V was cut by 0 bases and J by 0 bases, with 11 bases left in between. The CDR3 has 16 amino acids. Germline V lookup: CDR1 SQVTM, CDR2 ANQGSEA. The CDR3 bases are TGCAGCGTTGAAGAACCCAGGGCCCCGAACACCGGGGAGCTGTTTTTT. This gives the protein CSVEEPRAPNTGELFF.

The CDR3 region is CASSLLDRGGEQYF. The CDR3 DNA follows: TGTGCCAGCAGTCTACTGGACAGGGGGGGCGAGCAGTACTTC. The chain employs TRBV27 and TRBJ2-5; 10 bases are a match to TRBD1. The J call is doubtful: the DNA matches TRBJ2-7 better. Germline V CDR1 and CDR2: MNHEY, SMNVEV (reference sequence). CDR3 length: 14 amino acids.

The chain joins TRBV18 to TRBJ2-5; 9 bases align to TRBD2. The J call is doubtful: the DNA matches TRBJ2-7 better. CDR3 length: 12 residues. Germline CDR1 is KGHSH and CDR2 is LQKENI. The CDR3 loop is CAAGGSSYEQYF. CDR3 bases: TGTGCAGCGGGGGGCTCATCCTACGAGCAGTACTTC.

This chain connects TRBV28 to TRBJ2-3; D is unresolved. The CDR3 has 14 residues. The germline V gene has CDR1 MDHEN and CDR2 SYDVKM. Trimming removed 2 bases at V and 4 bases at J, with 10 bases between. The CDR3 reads CASSLAPAADTQYF. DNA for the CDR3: TGTGCCAGCAGTTTAGCCCCCGCGGCAGATACGCAGTATTTT.

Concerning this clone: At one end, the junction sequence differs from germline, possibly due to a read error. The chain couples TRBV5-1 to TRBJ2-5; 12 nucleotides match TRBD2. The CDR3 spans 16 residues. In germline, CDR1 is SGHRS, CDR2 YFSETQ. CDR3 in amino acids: CASSRTSGISQEAQYF. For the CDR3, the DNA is TGCGCCAGCAGCCGGACTAGCGGGATTAGCCAAGAGGCCCAGTACTTC. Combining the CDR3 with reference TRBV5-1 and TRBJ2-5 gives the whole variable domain KAGVTQTPRYLIKTRGQQVTLSCSPISGHRSVSWYQQTPGQGLQFLFEYFSETQRNKGNFPGRFSGRQFSNSRSEMNVSTLELGDSALYLCASSRTSGISQEAQYFGPGTRLLVL.

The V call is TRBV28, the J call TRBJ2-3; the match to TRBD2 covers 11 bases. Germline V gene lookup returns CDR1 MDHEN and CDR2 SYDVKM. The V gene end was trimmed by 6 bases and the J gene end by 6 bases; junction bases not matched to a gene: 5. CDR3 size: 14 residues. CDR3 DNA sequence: TGTGCCAGCAGCTTAGCGGGAGGGCAGGATACGCAGTATTTT. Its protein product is CASSLAGGQDTQYF.

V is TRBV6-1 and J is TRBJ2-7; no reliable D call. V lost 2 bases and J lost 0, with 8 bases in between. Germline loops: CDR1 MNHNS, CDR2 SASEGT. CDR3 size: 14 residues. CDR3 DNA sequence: TGTGCCAGCAGTGAAACTTGGAGCTCCTACGAGCAGTACTTC. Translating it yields CASSETWSSYEQYF.